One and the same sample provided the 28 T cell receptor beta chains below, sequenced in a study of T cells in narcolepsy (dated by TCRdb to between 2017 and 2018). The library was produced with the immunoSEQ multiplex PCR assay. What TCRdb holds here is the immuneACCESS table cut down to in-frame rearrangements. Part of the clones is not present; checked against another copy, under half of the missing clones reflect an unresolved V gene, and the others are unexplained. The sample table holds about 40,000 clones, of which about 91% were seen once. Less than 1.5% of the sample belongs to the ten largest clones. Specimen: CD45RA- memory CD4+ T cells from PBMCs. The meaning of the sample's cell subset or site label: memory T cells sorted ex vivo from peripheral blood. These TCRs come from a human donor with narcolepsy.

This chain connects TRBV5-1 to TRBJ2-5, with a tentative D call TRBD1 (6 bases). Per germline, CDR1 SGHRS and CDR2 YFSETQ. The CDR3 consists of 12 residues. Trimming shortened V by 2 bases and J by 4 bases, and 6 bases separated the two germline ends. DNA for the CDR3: TGCGCCAGCAGCTTACAGGGAGAGACCCAGTACTTC. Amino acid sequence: CASSLQGETQYF.

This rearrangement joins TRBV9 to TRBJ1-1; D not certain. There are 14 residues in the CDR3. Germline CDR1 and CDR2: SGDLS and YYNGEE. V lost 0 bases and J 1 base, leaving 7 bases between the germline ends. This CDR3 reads CASSVVGSNTEAFF. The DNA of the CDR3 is TGTGCCAGCAGCGTAGTGGGATCGAACACTGAAGCTTTCTTT.

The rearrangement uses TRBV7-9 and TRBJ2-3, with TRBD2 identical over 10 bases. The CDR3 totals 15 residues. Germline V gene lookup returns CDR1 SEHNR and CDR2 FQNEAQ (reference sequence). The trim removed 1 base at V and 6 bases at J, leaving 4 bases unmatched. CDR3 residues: CASSLGAGGLDTQYF. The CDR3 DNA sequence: TGTGCCAGCAGCTTAGGAGCGGGGGGGCTGGATACGCAGTATTTT. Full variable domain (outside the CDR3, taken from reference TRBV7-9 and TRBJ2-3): DTGVSQNPRHKITKRGQNVTFRCDPISEHNRLYWYRQTLGQGPEFLTYFQNEAQLEKSRLLSDRFSAERPKGSFSTLEIQRTEQGDSAMYLCASSLGAGGLDTQYFGPGTRLTVL.

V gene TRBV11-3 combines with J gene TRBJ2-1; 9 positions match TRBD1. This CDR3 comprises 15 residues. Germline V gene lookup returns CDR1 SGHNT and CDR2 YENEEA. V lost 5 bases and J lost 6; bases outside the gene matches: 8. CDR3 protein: CASSPRDRAGNEQFF. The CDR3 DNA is TGTGCCAGCAGCCCGCGGGACAGGGCAGGCAATGAGCAGTTCTTC. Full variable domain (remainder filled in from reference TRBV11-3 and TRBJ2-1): EAGVVQSPRYKIIEKKQPVAFWCNPISGHNTLYWYLQNLGQGPELLIRYENEEAVDDSQLPKDRFSAERLKGVDSTLKIQPAELGDSAVYLCASSPRDRAGNEQFFGPGTRLTVL.

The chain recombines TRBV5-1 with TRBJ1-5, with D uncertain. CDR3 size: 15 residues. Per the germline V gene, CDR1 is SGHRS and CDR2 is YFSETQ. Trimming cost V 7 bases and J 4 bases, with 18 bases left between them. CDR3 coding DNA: TGCGCCAGCTCCGTGGACGGTGCCCTAAATCAGCCCCAGCATTTT. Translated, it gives CASSVDGALNQPQHF. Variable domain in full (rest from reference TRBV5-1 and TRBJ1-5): KAGVTQTPRYLIKTRGQQVTLSCSPISGHRSVSWYQQTPGQGLQFLFEYFSETQRNKGNFPGRFSGRQFSNSRSEMNVSTLELGDSALYLCASSVDGALNQPQHFGDGTRLSIL.

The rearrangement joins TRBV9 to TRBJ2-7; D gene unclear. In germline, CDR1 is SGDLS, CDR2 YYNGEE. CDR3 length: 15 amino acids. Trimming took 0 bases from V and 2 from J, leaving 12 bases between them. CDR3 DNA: TGTGCCAGCAGCGTAGGGGCTCGCCGTACCTACGAGCAGTACTTC. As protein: CASSVGARRTYEQYF.

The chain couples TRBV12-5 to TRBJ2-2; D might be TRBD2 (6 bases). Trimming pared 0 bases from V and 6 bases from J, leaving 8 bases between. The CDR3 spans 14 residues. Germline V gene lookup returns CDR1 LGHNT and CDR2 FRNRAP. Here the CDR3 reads CASGLVRGSGELFF. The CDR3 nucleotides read TGTGCTAGTGGTTTGGTACGGGGGTCCGGGGAGCTGTTTTTT.

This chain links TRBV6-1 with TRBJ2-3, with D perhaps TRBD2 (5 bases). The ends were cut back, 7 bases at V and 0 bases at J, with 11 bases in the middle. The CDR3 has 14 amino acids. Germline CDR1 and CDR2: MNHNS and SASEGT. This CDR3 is CASISGPSTDTQYF. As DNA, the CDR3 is TGTGCCAGCATCAGCGGTCCTAGCACAGATACGCAGTATTTT.

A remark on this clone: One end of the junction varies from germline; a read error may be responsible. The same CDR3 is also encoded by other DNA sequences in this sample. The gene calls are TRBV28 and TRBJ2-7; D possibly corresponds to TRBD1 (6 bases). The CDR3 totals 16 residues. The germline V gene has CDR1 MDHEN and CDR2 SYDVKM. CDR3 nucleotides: TGTGCCAGCAGTTTCAACAGGGTTACTGGCTCCTACGAGCAATACTTC. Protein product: CASSFNRVTGSYEQYF. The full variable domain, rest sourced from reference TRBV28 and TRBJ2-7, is DVKVTQSSRYLVKRTGEKVFLECVQDMDHENMFWYRQDPGLGLRLIYFSYDVKMKEKGDIPEGYSVSREKKERFSLILESASTNQTSMYLCASSFNRVTGSYEQYFGPGTRLTVT.

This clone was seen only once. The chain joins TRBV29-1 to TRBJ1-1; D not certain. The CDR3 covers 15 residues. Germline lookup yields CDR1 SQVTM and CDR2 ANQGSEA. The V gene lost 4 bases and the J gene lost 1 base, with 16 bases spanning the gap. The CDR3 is CSVAPRRDPNTEAFF. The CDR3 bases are TGCAGCGTTGCCCCTCGGAGGGATCCGAACACTGAAGCTTTCTTT.

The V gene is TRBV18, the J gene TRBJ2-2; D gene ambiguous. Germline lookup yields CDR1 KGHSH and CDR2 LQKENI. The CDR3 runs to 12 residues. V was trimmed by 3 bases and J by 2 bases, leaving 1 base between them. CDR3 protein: CASSPNTGELFF. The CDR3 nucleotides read TGTGCCAGCTCACCCAACACCGGGGAGCTGTTTTTT.

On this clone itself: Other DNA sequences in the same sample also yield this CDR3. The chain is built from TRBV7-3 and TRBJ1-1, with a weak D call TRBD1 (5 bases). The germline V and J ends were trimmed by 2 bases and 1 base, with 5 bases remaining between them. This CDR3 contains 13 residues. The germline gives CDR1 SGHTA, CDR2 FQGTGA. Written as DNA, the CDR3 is TGTGCCAGCAGCTTAGGGGCGAACACTGAAGCTTTCTTT. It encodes CASSLGANTEAFF. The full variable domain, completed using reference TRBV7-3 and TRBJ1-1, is GAGVSQTPSNKVTEKGKYVELRCDPISGHTALYWYRQSLGQGPEFLIYFQGTGAADDSGLPNDRFFAVRPEGSVSTLKIQRTERGDSAVYLCASSLGANTEAFFGQGTRLTVV.

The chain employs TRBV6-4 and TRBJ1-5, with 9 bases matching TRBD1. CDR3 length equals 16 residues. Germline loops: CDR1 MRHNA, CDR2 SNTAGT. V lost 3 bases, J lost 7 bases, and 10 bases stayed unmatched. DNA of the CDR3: TGTGCCAGCAGTGATCTCCCGGGACAGGGCGAACAGCCCCAGCATTTT. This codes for CASSDLPGQGEQPQHF.

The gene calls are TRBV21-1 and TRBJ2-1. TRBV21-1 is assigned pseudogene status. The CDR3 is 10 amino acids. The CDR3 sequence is CASSKDQQFF. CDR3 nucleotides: TGTGCCAGCAGCAAAGACCAGCAGTTCTTC.

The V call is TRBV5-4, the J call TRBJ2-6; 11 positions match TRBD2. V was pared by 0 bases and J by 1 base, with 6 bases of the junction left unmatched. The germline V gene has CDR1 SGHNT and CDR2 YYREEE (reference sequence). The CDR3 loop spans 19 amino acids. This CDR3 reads CASSLDGLAGGSGANVLTF. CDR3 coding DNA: TGTGCCAGCAGCTTGGACGGGCTAGCGGGAGGTTCTGGGGCCAACGTCCTGACTTTC.

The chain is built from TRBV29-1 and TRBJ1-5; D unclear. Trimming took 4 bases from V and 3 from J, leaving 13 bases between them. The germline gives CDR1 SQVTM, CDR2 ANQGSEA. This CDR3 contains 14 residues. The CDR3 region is CSVVTGANNQPQHF. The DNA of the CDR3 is TGCAGCGTTGTCACGGGAGCCAACAATCAGCCCCAGCATTTT.

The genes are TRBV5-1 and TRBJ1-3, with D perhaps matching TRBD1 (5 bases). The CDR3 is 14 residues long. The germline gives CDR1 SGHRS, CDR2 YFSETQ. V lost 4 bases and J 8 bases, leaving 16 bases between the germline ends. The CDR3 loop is CASSLGTRLDTIYF. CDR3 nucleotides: TGCGCCAGCAGCCTCGGGACGAGGTTAGACACCATATATTTT.

CDR3 coding DNA: TGTGCCAGCAGTCCCCGGCCGAACACTGAAGCTTTCTTT. Amino acids: CASSPRPNTEAFF. The chain uses TRBV5-6 and TRBJ1-1; D gene unclear. V was clipped by 5 bases and J by 1 base, with 9 bases between them. Germline CDR1 and CDR2: SGHDT and YYEEEE. This CDR3 has 13 amino acids.

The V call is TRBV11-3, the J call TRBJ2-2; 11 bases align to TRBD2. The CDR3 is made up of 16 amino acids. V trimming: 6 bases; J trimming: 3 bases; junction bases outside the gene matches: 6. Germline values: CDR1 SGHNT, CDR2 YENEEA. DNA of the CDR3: TGTGCCAGCAGGCCACCGGGACTAGCGGACACCGGGGAGCTGTTTTTT. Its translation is CASRPPGLADTGELFF.

CDR3 nucleotides: TGTGCCAGCAGACAACACATCTCCGGGGAAAAACTGTTTTTT. Translating it yields CASRQHISGEKLFF. This chain joins TRBV6-6 and TRBJ1-4; D is uncertain. V was shortened by 6 bases and J by 8 bases, with 16 bases between the two germline ends. Germline loops: CDR1 MNHNY, CDR2 SVGAGI (reference sequence). The CDR3 has 14 residues.

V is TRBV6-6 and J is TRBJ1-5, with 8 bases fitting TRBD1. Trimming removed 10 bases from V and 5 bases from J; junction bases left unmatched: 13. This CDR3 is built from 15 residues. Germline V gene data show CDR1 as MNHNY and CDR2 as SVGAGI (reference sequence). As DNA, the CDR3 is TGTGCCACAGAACAGGGGGATGCCTCACATCAGCCCCAGCATTTT. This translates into CATEQGDASHQPQHF.

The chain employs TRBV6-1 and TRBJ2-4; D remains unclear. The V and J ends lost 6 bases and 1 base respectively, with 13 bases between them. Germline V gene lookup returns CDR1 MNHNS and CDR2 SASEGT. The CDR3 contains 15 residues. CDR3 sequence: CASSAHGLAKNIQYF. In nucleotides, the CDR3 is TGTGCCAGCAGCGCCCACGGGTTGGCCAAAAACATTCAGTACTTC.

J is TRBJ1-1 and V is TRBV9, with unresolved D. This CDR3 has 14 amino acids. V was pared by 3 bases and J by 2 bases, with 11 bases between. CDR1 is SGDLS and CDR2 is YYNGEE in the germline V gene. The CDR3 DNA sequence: TGTGCCAGCAGCGAGAATTTAAGTAACACTGAAGCTTTCTTT. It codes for CASSENLSNTEAFF.

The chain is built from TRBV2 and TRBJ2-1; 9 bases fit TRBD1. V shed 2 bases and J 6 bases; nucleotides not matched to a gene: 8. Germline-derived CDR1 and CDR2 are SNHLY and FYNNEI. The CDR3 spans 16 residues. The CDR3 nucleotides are TGTGCCAGCAGTGAACGCGGTGGGACAGGGACCAATGAGCAGTTCTTC. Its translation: CASSERGGTGTNEQFF.

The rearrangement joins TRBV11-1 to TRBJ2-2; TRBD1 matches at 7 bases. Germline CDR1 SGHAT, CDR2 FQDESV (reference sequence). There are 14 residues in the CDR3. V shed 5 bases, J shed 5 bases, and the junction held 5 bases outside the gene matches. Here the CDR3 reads CASSLLTGTGELFF. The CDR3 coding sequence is TGTGCCAGCAGCCTCCTGACAGGGACCGGGGAGCTGTTTTTT.

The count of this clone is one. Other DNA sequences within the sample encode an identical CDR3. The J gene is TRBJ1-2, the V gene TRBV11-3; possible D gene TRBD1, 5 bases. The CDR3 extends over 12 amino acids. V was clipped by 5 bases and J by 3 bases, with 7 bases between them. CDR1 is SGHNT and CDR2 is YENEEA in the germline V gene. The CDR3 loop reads CASSPGDYGYTF. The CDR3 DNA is TGTGCCAGCAGCCCGGGGGACTATGGCTACACCTTC.

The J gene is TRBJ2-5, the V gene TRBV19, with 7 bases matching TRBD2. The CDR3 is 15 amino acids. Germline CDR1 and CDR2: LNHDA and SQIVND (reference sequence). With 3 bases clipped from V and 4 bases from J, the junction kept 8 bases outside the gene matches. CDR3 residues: CASSISGLGIETQYF. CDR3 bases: TGTGCCAGTAGTATCTCCGGACTAGGTATAGAGACCCAGTACTTC. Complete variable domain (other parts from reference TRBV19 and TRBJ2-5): DGGITQSPKYLFRKEGQNVTLSCEQNLNHDAMYWYRQDPGQGLRLIYYSQIVNDFQKGDIAEGYSVSREKKESFPLTVTSAQKNPTAFYLCASSISGLGIETQYFGPGTRLLVL.

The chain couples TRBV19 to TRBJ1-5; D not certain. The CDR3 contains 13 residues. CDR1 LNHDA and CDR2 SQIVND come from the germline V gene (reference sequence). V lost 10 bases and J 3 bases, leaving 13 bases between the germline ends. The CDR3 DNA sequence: TGTGCCACTCACCCTGGAAACAATCAGCCCCAGCATTTT. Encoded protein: CATHPGNNQPQHF.